A single sample gave rise to the 27 T cell receptor beta chains below, sequenced in a study (dated by TCRdb to the mid-2010s). The library was prepared using 5' RACE. Instrument on record: Illumina MiSeq. TCRdb redid the processing of the public reads, applying fastp at Q25 and MiXCR, and retained in-frame beta chains. Each CDR3 protein gets just one entry, which takes the most common genes and DNA from the rows behind it. The sample data list some 54,000 distinct CDR3 sequences, and 15% to 20% of these were observed just once. The ten largest make up 2% to 2.5% of the sample. Sequenced material: naive CD4+ T cells sorted from blood. Taken with the paper, the label for cell subset or site translates to: naive CD4+ T cells, CD4+CD45RA+CD25-. The receptors derive from a female donor with breast cancer.

V is TRBV12-3 or TRBV12-4 and J is TRBJ1-1, with a weak D call TRBD1 (6 bases). The CDR3 extends over 14 amino acids. V lost 5 bases and J lost 0, with 10 bases in between. The CDR3 loop is CASSPTGLNTEAFF. For the CDR3, the DNA is TGTGCCAGCAGTCCGACAGGCTTGAACACTGAAGCTTTCTTT.

The chain carries TRBV5-1 and TRBJ2-2; D unresolved. Trimming shortened V by 1 base and J by 6 bases, and 10 bases separated the two germline ends. The CDR3 loop spans 14 amino acids. Germline loops: CDR1 SGHRS, CDR2 YFSETQ. The CDR3, as DNA: TGCGCCAGCAGCTTGTCTGAGTTAGCCGGGGAGCTGTTTTTT. Protein product: CASSLSELAGELFF.

The chain is built from TRBV12-3 or TRBV12-4 and TRBJ1-1, with unresolved D. The CDR3 covers 11 residues. V shed 5 bases and J shed 10 bases, with 11 bases lying between them. CDR3 nucleotide sequence: TGTGCCAGCAGTATCACAGTGGGAGCTTTCTTT. Amino acids: CASSITVGAFF.

This clonotype was picked up many times. CDR3 sequence reads: CASSVDRYEQFF. In DNA form, the CDR3 reads TGTGCCAGCAGCGTAGACCGCTATGAGCAGTTCTTC. The V call is TRBV9, the J call TRBJ2-1; D is unresolved. V shed 0 bases and J shed 8 bases, with 6 bases lying between them. Germline V gene sequence: CDR1 SGDLS, CDR2 YYNGEE. The CDR3 sequence is 12 residues long.

This clonotype was recorded at least ten times. The rearrangement uses TRBV29-1 and TRBJ1-2; no reliable D call. Germline V gene data show CDR1 as SQVTM and CDR2 as ANQGSEA. CDR3 length: 11 amino acids. Trimming pared 7 bases from V and 4 bases from J, leaving 10 bases between. CDR3 region: CSAGDFYGYTF. The CDR3 DNA reads as TGCAGCGCTGGGGATTTCTATGGCTACACCTTC.

This clonotype has ten or more counts. No DNA is shown, since the ends of the CDR3 on it are uncertain; the CDR3 is the one TCRdb lists. The chain uses TRBV29-1 and TRBJ2-7; the table calls TRBD1, which could not be checked here. The CDR3 extends over 18 residues, inclusive of both ends. Looked up from germline, CDR1 is SQVTM and CDR2 is ANQGSEA. The CDR3 sequence: CSVESGTDVPGLNYEQYF.

This clonotype was seen many times. The chain carries TRBV28 and TRBJ2-7, with 11 bases aligning to TRBD2. The CDR3 spans 14 residues. Germline V gives CDR1 MDHEN, CDR2 SYDVKM. J lost 3 bases, V lost 5 bases, and 3 bases had no gene match. The DNA for the CDR3 is TGTGCCAGCAGTGTAACTAGCGGGGGCTACGAGCAGTACTTC. Protein product: CASSVTSGGYEQYF.

Turning to this clonotype: The junction does not match germline at one end; this may be a read error. The chain has TRBV7-2 and TRBJ2-2; TRBD1 matches at 8 bases. Germline loops: CDR1 SGHTA, CDR2 FQGNSA. The CDR3 totals 14 residues. CDR3 residues: CATRTGGYVGELLF. The CDR3 nucleotides are TGTGCCACCCGCACAGGGGGGTATGTCGGGGAGCTGCTTTTT.

In this sample, this clonotype turned up many times. The J gene is TRBJ2-5, the V gene TRBV5-6; D is perhaps TRBD2 (6 bases). The V end lost 2 bases, the J end lost 5 bases, and 13 bases lay between the germline ends. Germline CDR1 is SGHDT and CDR2 is YYEEEE. The CDR3 spans 14 residues. Written as DNA, the CDR3 is TGTGCCAGCAGCTTATTCGGGAGTGGTGAGACCCAGTACTTC. Protein product: CASSLFGSGETQYF.

This clonotype was seen repeatedly, ten times or more. The chain uses TRBV5-1 and TRBJ2-7; D remains ambiguous. V was cut by 1 base and J by 7 bases, with 12 bases left in between. Germline lookup yields CDR1 SGHRS and CDR2 YFSETQ. This CDR3 region has 13 residues. The CDR3 DNA is TGCGCCAGCAGCTTGTCCCAGGAAAGGGAGCAGTACTTC. The encoded protein is CASSLSQEREQYF.

There are a few counts of this clonotype. The chain employs TRBV5-1 and TRBJ2-1, with D perhaps matching TRBD1 (5 bases). The CDR3 has 15 amino acids. Germline-derived CDR1 and CDR2 are SGHRS and YFSETQ. V dropped 0 bases and J dropped 5 bases, with 12 bases sitting between them. The CDR3 DNA reads as TGCGCCAGCAGCTTGGGAAGGCAGGGAAACAATGAGCAGTTCTTC. Amino acids: CASSLGRQGNNEQFF.

The chain recombines TRBV2 with TRBJ2-1, with 9 bases aligning to TRBD1. Trimming at V came to 7 bases and at J to 5 bases, leaving 6 bases not matched to a gene. The germline V gene encodes CDR1 SNHLY and CDR2 FYNNEI. The length of the CDR3 is 14 residues. CDR3 amino acids: CASKYRGLDNEQFF. The CDR3 DNA sequence: TGTGCCAGCAAATACAGGGGGCTCGACAATGAGCAGTTCTTC.

This clonotype was found many times. This sequence joins TRBV20-1 and TRBJ2-7; D call uncertain. Trimming removed 5 bases at V and 6 bases at J, with 14 bases between. Germline assignment: CDR1 DFQATT and CDR2 SNEGSKA (reference sequence). CDR3 length equals 12 residues. CDR3 sequence reads: CSASGWSGEQYF. The CDR3 region has the DNA TGCAGTGCTTCAGGATGGTCCGGCGAGCAGTACTTC.

This clonotype was picked up many times. V and J are TRBV5-1 and TRBJ1-5, with D uncertain. CDR1 and CDR2 (germline): SGHRS, YFSETQ. The CDR3 length is 13 residues. Trimming stripped 4 bases from V and 7 bases from J, with 12 bases between. The CDR3 reads CASSEVGGQPQHF. The CDR3 bases are TGCGCCAGCAGCGAGGTAGGAGGGCAGCCCCAGCATTTT.

As to this clonotype: It may be a read error: a sequence one base away is much more abundant. The chain recombines TRBV29-1 with TRBJ1-4; D unresolved. The CDR3 runs 14 residues. CDR1 is SQVTM and CDR2 is ANQGSEA in the germline V gene. The V end was cut by 0 bases, the J end by 7 bases, with 12 bases between. The CDR3 loop is CSVEDGKFSEKLFF. CDR3 DNA: TGCAGCGTTGAAGATGGGAAGTTCAGTGAAAAACTGTTTTTT. Looking up the rest from reference TRBV29-1 and TRBJ1-4 gives the full variable domain: SAVISQKPSRDICQRGTSLTIQCQVDSQVTMMFWYRQQPGQSLTLIATANQGSEATYESGFVIDKFPISRPNLTFSTLTVSNMSPEDSSIYLCSVEDGKFSEKLFFGSGTQLSVL.

V usage is TRBV4-1 and J usage is TRBJ2-1, with D perhaps matching TRBD2 (5 bases). Germline CDR1 is MGHRA and CDR2 is YSYEKL. The CDR3 consists of 14 residues. Trimming pared 1 base from V and 9 bases from J, leaving 13 bases between. The chain's CDR3 is CASSQGYPEAEQFF. For the CDR3, the DNA is TGCGCCAGCAGCCAAGGTTATCCGGAGGCTGAGCAGTTCTTC.

Many counts were recorded for this clonotype. V gene TRBV5-1 combines with J gene TRBJ2-7, with a possible D match to TRBD1 (7 bases). Trimming took off 4 bases at V and 4 bases at J, with 15 bases between the two ends. Per the germline V gene, CDR1 is SGHRS and CDR2 is YFSETQ. This CDR3 has 14 residues. Written as DNA, the CDR3 is TGCGCCAGCAGCAACAGGGGAGGAGGATACGAGCAGTACTTC. Amino acids: CASSNRGGGYEQYF. The full variable domain, completed using reference TRBV5-1 and TRBJ2-7, is KAGVTQTPRYLIKTRGQQVTLSCSPISGHRSVSWYQQTPGQGLQFLFEYFSETQRNKGNFPGRFSGRQFSNSRSEMNVSTLELGDSALYLCASSNRGGGYEQYFGPGTRLTVT.

This chain joins TRBV5-1 and TRBJ2-6; D is perhaps TRBD2 (6 bases). Germline CDR1 reads SGHRS; CDR2 reads YFSETQ. This CDR3 is built from 17 residues. Trimming removed 2 bases from V and 0 bases from J, with 12 bases in between. The CDR3 is CASSFLDGSSGANVLTF. DNA for the CDR3: TGCGCCAGCAGCTTCCTAGACGGGAGCTCTGGGGCCAACGTCCTGACTTTC.

This clonotype occurred a few times. The CDR3 reads CASRRDYNSPLHF. The DNA for the CDR3 is TGTGCCAGCAGGAGGGACTATAATTCACCCCTCCACTTT. The J gene is TRBJ1-6, the V gene TRBV2, with D uncertain. The V end was cut by 6 bases, the J end by 3 bases, with 6 bases between. There are 13 residues in the CDR3. Germline CDR1 is SNHLY and CDR2 is FYNNEI. Complete variable domain (other parts from reference TRBV2 and TRBJ1-6): EPEVTQTPSHQVTQMGQEVILRCVPISNHLYFYWYRQILGQKVEFLVSFYNNEISEKSEIFDDQFSVERPDGSNFTLKIRSTKLEDSAMYFCASRRDYNSPLHFGNGTRLTVT.

The rearrangement uses TRBV6-4 and TRBJ1-1; a weak D match, TRBD1 (6 bases). Germline V lookup: CDR1 MRHNA, CDR2 SNTAGT. This CDR3 is built from 13 residues. V lost 8 bases and J 5 bases, leaving 15 bases between the germline ends. The CDR3: CASPRGPMTEAFF. For the CDR3, the DNA is TGTGCCAGCCCCAGGGGCCCTATGACTGAAGCTTTCTTT.

The V call is TRBV3-1, the J call TRBJ2-2; no firm D call. CDR3 size: 16 residues. In germline, CDR1 is LGHDT, CDR2 YNNKEL (reference sequence). The ends were cut back, 1 base at V and 2 bases at J, with 11 bases in the middle. The DNA of the CDR3 is TGTGCCAGCAGCCAAGCCTGGGCATCCAACACCGGGGAGCTGTTTTTT. Its protein is CASSQAWASNTGELFF.

This clonotype occurred a few times. This sequence joins TRBV20-1 and TRBJ2-7; D not resolved. Germline loops: CDR1 DFQATT, CDR2 SNEGSKA (reference sequence). The CDR3 is 13 amino acids. Trimming took 0 bases from V and 7 from J, leaving 13 bases between them. The CDR3 is CSARDPRLREQYF. The CDR3 bases are TGCAGTGCTAGAGATCCGAGGCTTCGGGAGCAGTACTTC.

This clonotype was counted between two and nine times. The V and J genes are TRBV5-1 and TRBJ2-2; D may be TRBD1 or TRBD2 (5 bases each). Germline CDR1 and CDR2: SGHRS and YFSETQ. The CDR3 contains 16 residues. Trimming took off 6 bases at V and 7 bases at J, with 22 bases between the two ends. DNA of the CDR3: TGCGCCAGCACCCTTCGGGGACCCAGCGATGGCGGGGAGCTGTTTTTT. Its protein is CASTLRGPSDGGELFF.

This clonotype was observed many times. This chain connects TRBV20-1 to TRBJ1-5, with D perhaps TRBD1 (5 bases). This CDR3 has 15 amino acids. V was clipped by 6 bases and J by 6 bases, with 21 bases between them. From germline, CDR1 is DFQATT and CDR2 SNEGSKA (reference sequence). The CDR3 DNA follows: TGCAGTGCCTCGGGCCCAGGGCGGGTTGGTCAGCCCCAGCATTTT. This encodes CSASGPGRVGQPQHF.

A few counts support this clonotype. The chain carries TRBV24-1 and TRBJ1-5, with TRBD1 matching 10 bases. The germline gives CDR1 KGHDR, CDR2 SFDVKD. Trimming took 4 bases from V and 3 from J; bases not matched to a gene: 5. The CDR3 has 16 amino acids. CDR3 DNA: TGTGCCACCAGTGACCGGGACAGGGGATACAATCAGCCCCAGCATTTT. It encodes CATSDRDRGYNQPQHF.

This chain connects TRBV7-3 to TRBJ2-3; D call uncertain. The CDR3 has 13 residues. The ends were cut back, 5 bases at V and 3 bases at J, with 9 bases in the middle. Germline V CDR1 and CDR2: SGHTA, FQGTGA. This chain's CDR3 is CASSPGATDTQYF. The CDR3 DNA sequence: TGTGCCAGCAGCCCCGGAGCGACAGATACGCAGTATTTT.

In DNA, the CDR3 is TGTGCCAGCAGCTACTACAGGGATCAGCCCCAGCATTTT. It specifies CASSYYRDQPQHF. V usage is TRBV7-2 and J usage is TRBJ1-5; perhaps TRBD1 as D (6 bases). The CDR3 loop spans 13 amino acids. The V and J ends lost 4 bases and 5 bases respectively, with 9 bases between them. The V gene's germline CDR1 is SGHTA and CDR2 FQGNSA.